The TCR beta chain described here comes from a study of blood T cells in healthy people across ages (dated by TCRdb to between 2014 and 2017). The study in broad terms: In model experiments, template switching captured roughly one uniquely barcoded TCR beta cDNA molecule for every two T cells. Age-related changes in TCR beta repertoire diversity were measured in the study by deep sequencing normalized with unique cDNA molecular identifiers. The donors were divided into four age groups: young (average around 17 years), middle-aged (roughly 40), aged (approximately 62) and long-lived (approximately 74). To avoid experimental bias, donors of different ages were distributed randomly across sequencing lanes. Two additional independent replicas of 1 million unique cDNA reads from the same blood draw were analyzed for two donors (one aged 18 to 29 and one aged 80 or older). Results the study describes overall, beyond this receptor: Compared with the aged group, more naive CD4+ T cells, fewer expanded clones and increased TCR diversity were shown by the long-lived group, suggesting age selection. Estimates of total diversity based on one million sequenced T cells were regarded as lower bounds and as underestimates. The CMV infection status of donors was not known, potentially confounding age-related changes in expanded clonotypes. Since profiling was done on bulk unsorted PBMCs, naive and antigen-experienced compartments could not be conclusively compared. There was a strong correlation between observed TCR beta diversity and the percentage of naive T cells measured by flow cytometry. As age increased, observed TCR beta diversity per million T cells dropped in a roughly linear way, and a significant reduction was already evident by age around 41.

Preparation of the library involved 5' RACE. TCRdb lists the instrument as Illumina HiSeq 2500. A second roughly 6 to 12 cycle PCR used a sample-barcoded 5' primer and a J-beta primer mix. Each TCR beta cDNA molecule received a unique molecular identifier from a template-switch 5' adaptor carrying 12 random nucleotides. Each sample yielded at least 2.5 million CDR3-containing paired-end reads. First-strand cDNA synthesis was performed from all RNA using the Mint cDNA synthesis kit, with priming by a TRBC-specific oligonucleotide. Following uracil-DNA glycosylase treatment, all cDNA underwent a first 18-cycle PCR with the universal primers M1SS and BC2_uni_R. Per the source publication's procedure: Normalization of each sample was performed by random selection of 1 million high-quality reads, each carrying a distinct molecular identifier. Reads sharing molecular identifiers were discarded rather than binned into consensus sequences. MiTCR, with a Q25 quality threshold and the strictest error-elimination algorithm, was used for CDR3 identification, clonotype clustering and error correction. A nonparametric unseen species model using Euler transformation provided a lower-bound estimate of total TCR beta diversity. TCRdb itself trimmed the public reads at Q25 with fastp, ran MiXCR and retained productive beta chains. Each entry is one CDR3 protein sequence, shown with its most common DNA and genes. TCRdb, not the original authors, processed these V and J calls. The sample has more than 1 million distinct CDR3 sequences on record, 35% to 55% of them singletons. Under 20% of the sample belongs to the ten largest clones.

Trimming accounts for 0 bases at V and 7 bases at J, while the number of junction bases matched to no gene is 4. Based on the germline V gene (reference sequence), the CDR1 and CDR2 sequences are SEHNR and FQNEAQ. The CDR3 starts with the cysteine, ends with the phenylalanine, and has 16 residues. Left in the record is the CDR3 DNA by itself, 48 bases read in frame from the first base. The donors were roughly 39 Caucasian individuals from Russia, aged roughly 6 to 100 years, who were systemically healthy. Each donor gave 8 to 10 milliliters of peripheral blood, drawn into EDTA-treated Vacutainer tubes. PBMCs were isolated by Ficoll-Paque density-gradient centrifugation, with at least 6 million obtained per sample. Trizol reagent was used to extract total RNA from the PBMCs, yielding at least 6 micrograms per sample. For every donor, flow cytometry on a PBMC aliquot measured the percentage of naive CD45RAhigh/CD27high T cells.

In the case of this clonotype: It has no known antigen specificity. No base qualities exist here, and no much larger clone lies one base off it.

The sample was blood. This receptor chain uses TRBV7-9 and TRBJ1-6, with 9 bases aligning to TRBD1. The sequence was collected from a woman aged 55 to 70 in good health. The CDR3 amino acid sequence is: CASSLALGQGNSPLHF. Here is the DNA: TGTGCCAGCAGCTTAGCTCTAGGACAGGGGAATTCACCCCTCCACTTT. The reference TRBV7-9 and TRBJ1-6 proteins fill in what lies around the CDR3, so the full variable domain reads DTGVSQNPRHKITKRGQNVTFRCDPISEHNRLYWYRQTLGQGPEFLTYFQNEAQLEKSRLLSDRFSAERPKGSFSTLEIQRTEQGDSAMYLCASSLALGQGNSPLHFGNGTRLTVT.